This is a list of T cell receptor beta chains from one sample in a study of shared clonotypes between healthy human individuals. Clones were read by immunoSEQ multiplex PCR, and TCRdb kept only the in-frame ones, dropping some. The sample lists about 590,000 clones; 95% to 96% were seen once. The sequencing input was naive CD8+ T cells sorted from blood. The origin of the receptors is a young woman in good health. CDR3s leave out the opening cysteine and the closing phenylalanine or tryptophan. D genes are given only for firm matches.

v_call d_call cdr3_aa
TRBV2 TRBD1 ASSELPGQGLRGANVLT
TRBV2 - ASSEAGGGTYEQY
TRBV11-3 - ASSLGADTQY
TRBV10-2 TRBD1 ATRQGVGYEQY
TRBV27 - ASSLAGLITEAF
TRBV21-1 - ASSKLSNYNEQF
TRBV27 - ASSPMGQGSSQPQH
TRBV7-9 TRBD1 ASIPRDRELHEQY
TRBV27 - ASSLGQMNTEAF
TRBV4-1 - ASSLGTEQY
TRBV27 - ASSPVGRYGYT
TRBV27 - ASSFSGVYEQY
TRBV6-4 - ASRAGAGNTEAF
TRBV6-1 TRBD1 ASSDRFGTGGYQNGYT
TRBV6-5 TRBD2 ASSYSASGPYNEQF
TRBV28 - ASSYDQESFPYEQY
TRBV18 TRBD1 ASSLAFGQGPQPQH
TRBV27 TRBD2 ASSPGTSGINYEQY
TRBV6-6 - ASSYGAKNIQY
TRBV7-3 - ASSGPPDNEQF
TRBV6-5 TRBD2 ASSYGAGGPDTQY
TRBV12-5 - ASGLGEGARRVYEQY
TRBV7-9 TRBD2 ASSLFPAGGTGELF
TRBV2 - ATLGQRETGNTIY
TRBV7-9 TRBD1 ASSFRDSYEQY
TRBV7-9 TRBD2 ASSPTTSGLSYEQY
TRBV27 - ASSFLSNQPQH
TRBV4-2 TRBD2 ASSQVAGVGTDTQY
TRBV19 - ASRPRTEYPYEQY
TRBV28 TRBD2 ASSSRYGGETQY
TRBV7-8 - ASSYRPGDTIY
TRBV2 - ASSEDQALIQETQY
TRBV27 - ASSLFPAGGTEAF
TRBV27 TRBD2 ASSSGLGREGNIQY
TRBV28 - ASSSGRTPEQY
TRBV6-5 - ASSFGQPSPLH
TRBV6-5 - ASSDLGTEAF
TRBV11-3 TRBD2 ASMMRREALNTDTQY
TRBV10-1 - ASSESRVVGEQY
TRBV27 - ASSLGRSGNNEQF
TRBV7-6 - ASSLRVEEKLF
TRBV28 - ASSLYGGSYEQY
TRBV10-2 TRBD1 ASRLRGLDTGELF
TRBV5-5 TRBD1 ASSPTGVGNYGYT
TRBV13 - ASSLGLINEQF
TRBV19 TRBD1 ASSSDRANQPQH
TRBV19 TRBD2 ASSGGLAAYNEQF
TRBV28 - ASIERTFSYNEQF
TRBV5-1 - ASSFPDAYPAGELF
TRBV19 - ASSIGDGFNQPQH
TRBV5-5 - ASSLGTRQMNTEAF
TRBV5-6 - ASSLVAASYGYT
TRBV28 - ASSRGLAYSYEQY
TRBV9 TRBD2 ASSSTVGAGGSDTQY
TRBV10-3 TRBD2 AISDPLGRASDEQF
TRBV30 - AWMAVNLNTEAF
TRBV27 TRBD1 ASSLLLGTGPYGYT
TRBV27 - ASTPGSSYEQY
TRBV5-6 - ASSDINEQF
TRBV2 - ASIPIRDGYEQY